This T cell receptor beta chain was sequenced in a study of T cells in localized non-small cell lung cancer. Overall study results and limits: Tumor trailed uninvolved adjacent lung in T cell clonality, which peaked there. Of the top 100 tumor clones, median approximately 60 were in adjacent lung, about 26 among its top 100. Sequencing was limited to one tumor region, leaving the possibility of heterogeneity open. Longer overall survival associated with higher blood T cell density; shorter survival with higher adjacent-lung clonality.

Sequencing was performed with immunoSEQ multiplex PCR; in TCRdb, only in-frame clones are kept and a portion is missing. This sample has roughly 58,000 clones, with around 81% found just once. As to this clone: Its antigen is not identified.

J was trimmed by 4 bases and V by 5 bases; bases with no gene match: 12. There are 18 residues in the CDR3. CDR1 WNHNN and CDR2 SYGVQD come from the germline V gene (reference sequence). The sample was PBMCs, taken before any cancer treatment. This clonotype was sampled from a man between 40 and 69 years old with stage II lung adenocarcinoma. The rearrangement joins TRBV10-1 to TRBJ2-3; TRBD2 matches 13 bases. For the CDR3, the DNA is TGCGCCAGCAGTAAAGAGAGGACTAGCGGGAGTTTGGCAGATACGCAGTATTTT. Translation: CASSKERTSGSLADTQYF.